A selection of T cell receptor beta chains follows, all from one sample in a study of neurological immune-mediated disorders. From the 5' RACE reads, TCRdb called clonotypes with MiXCR, one entry per CDR3 protein. Of roughly 100,000 distinct CDR3 sequences listed, roughly 4% are singletons. Sequenced input: PBMCs. The source is a woman between 18 and 29 years old with multiple sclerosis. Each CDR3 is given with its conserved first and last residue. A D gene is named only where the DNA matches it firmly. Size values are once, few and many counts, or a class for expanded clones, and some rows have none.

clone_size: many; j_call: TRBJ1-2; v_call: TRBV6-2/TRBV6-3; d_call: -; cdr3_nt: TGTGCCAGCAGTTTCAGTCAGCGCAACCTTTATGGCTACACCTTC; cdr3_aa: CASSFSQRNLYGYTF
clone_size: many; j_call: TRBJ1-3; v_call: TRBV4-2; d_call: -; cdr3_nt: TGTGCCAGCAGCCGCTCCTGGGGTCCGGGATCCGACTCTGGAAACACCATATATTTT; cdr3_aa: CASSRSWGPGSDSGNTIYF
clone_size: -; j_call: TRBJ2-3; v_call: TRBV21-1; d_call: -; cdr3_nt: TGTGCCAGCAGCAACCGAGGGACGGCGAATCAGCCCCAGTATTTT; cdr3_aa: CASSNRGTANQPQYF
clone_size: many; j_call: TRBJ2-3; v_call: TRBV15; d_call: -; cdr3_nt: TGTGCCACCAGCGTCCGGACTACTGATACGCAGTATTTT; cdr3_aa: CATSVRTTDTQYF
clone_size: many; j_call: TRBJ1-2; v_call: TRBV2; d_call: -; cdr3_nt: TGTGCCAGCAAGTATTCGCCAGGGGCTAACTATGGCTACACCTTC; cdr3_aa: CASKYSPGANYGYTF
clone_size: many; j_call: TRBJ2-3; v_call: TRBV27; d_call: -; cdr3_nt: TGTGCCAGCAGTTTAATGGCGTCAGATACGCAGTATTTT; cdr3_aa: CASSLMASDTQYF
clone_size: many; j_call: TRBJ2-1; v_call: TRBV5-5; d_call: -; cdr3_nt: TGTGCCAGCAGCCATCGGGCAATGGGGCCCTACAATGAGCAGTTCTTC; cdr3_aa: CASSHRAMGPYNEQFF
clone_size: -; j_call: TRBJ2-2; v_call: TRBV7-7; d_call: -; cdr3_nt: TGTGCCAGCAGCTTAGATATGGCAGGGGCGAACACCGGGGAGCTGTTTTTT; cdr3_aa: CASSLDMAGANTGELFF
clone_size: many; j_call: TRBJ2-5; v_call: TRBV10-3; d_call: -; cdr3_nt: TGTGCCATCAGTGAGTCGCACGAGACCCAGTACTTC; cdr3_aa: CAISESHETQYF
clone_size: many; j_call: TRBJ1-3; v_call: TRBV7-9; d_call: -; cdr3_nt: TGTGCCAGCAGCTTAGCGCTCGTCTCTGGAAACACCATATATTTT; cdr3_aa: CASSLALVSGNTIYF
clone_size: -; j_call: TRBJ2-3; v_call: TRBV11-3; d_call: TRBD2; cdr3_nt: TGTGCCAGCAGCTTAGGGGCTAGCGGGGGTGTGGATACGCAGTATTTT; cdr3_aa: CASSLGASGGVDTQYF
clone_size: many; j_call: TRBJ2-5; v_call: TRBV7-9; d_call: -; cdr3_nt: TGTGCCAGCAGCCGGGGGCAAGAGACCCAGTACTTC; cdr3_aa: CASSRGQETQYF
clone_size: -; j_call: TRBJ2-5; v_call: TRBV19; d_call: -; cdr3_nt: TGTGCCAGTAGTATAATCGAGGGGGACATACGAGCCCAGTACTTC; cdr3_aa: CASSIIEGDIRAQYF
clone_size: -; j_call: TRBJ1-2; v_call: TRBV9; d_call: TRBD1; cdr3_nt: TGTGCCAGCAGCACCTCGACAGGGGTAAACTATGGCTACACCTTC; cdr3_aa: CASSTSTGVNYGYTF
clone_size: many; j_call: TRBJ2-3; v_call: TRBV6-2/TRBV6-3; d_call: -; cdr3_nt: TGTGCCAGCAGTAGGGGGATTAGCGGTTACACAGATACGCAGTATTTT; cdr3_aa: CASSRGISGYTDTQYF
clone_size: many; j_call: TRBJ2-7; v_call: TRBV20-1; d_call: -; cdr3_nt: TGCAGTGCTAGGGAGCTAATCCCGGGACGGACAGAGCACGAGCAGTACTTC; cdr3_aa: CSARELIPGRTEHEQYF
clone_size: -; j_call: TRBJ1-5; v_call: TRBV4-3; d_call: TRBD1; cdr3_nt: TGCGCCAGCAGCCCTACAGGGGGAAGCAATCAGCCCCAGCATTTT; cdr3_aa: CASSPTGGSNQPQHF
clone_size: many; j_call: TRBJ2-2; v_call: TRBV20-1; d_call: -; cdr3_nt: TGCAGTGCTAGAGAGGTTAACACCGGGGAGCTGTTTTTT; cdr3_aa: CSAREVNTGELFF
clone_size: many; j_call: TRBJ1-2; v_call: TRBV6-1; d_call: -; cdr3_nt: TGTGCCAGCAGTGAAGCGCCCGACGGGACCGACCTCCGTGGCTACACCTTC; cdr3_aa: CASSEAPDGTDLRGYTF
clone_size: many; j_call: TRBJ2-7; v_call: TRBV20-1; d_call: TRBD1; cdr3_nt: TGCAGTGCTAGGGACCCACGACAGGGGGCCCACGAGCAGTACTTC; cdr3_aa: CSARDPRQGAHEQYF
clone_size: few; j_call: TRBJ2-7; v_call: TRBV18; d_call: -; cdr3_nt: TGTGCCAGCTCACCTCTACCCGTCTCCCAGAACCCCTACGAGCAGTACTTC; cdr3_aa: CASSPLPVSQNPYEQYF
clone_size: many; j_call: TRBJ2-7; v_call: TRBV20-1; d_call: -; cdr3_nt: TGCAGTGCTAGTAAGGGGTTTAGGTCCTACGAGCAGTACTTC; cdr3_aa: CSASKGFRSYEQYF
clone_size: many; j_call: TRBJ2-1; v_call: TRBV7-2; d_call: TRBD2; cdr3_nt: TGTGCCAGCAGCTTGGCGACTAGCGTCAATGAGCAGTTCTTC; cdr3_aa: CASSLATSVNEQFF
clone_size: many; j_call: TRBJ2-6; v_call: TRBV7-9; d_call: -; cdr3_nt: TGTGCCAGTACCGCCTTCCGTGGGGCCAACGTCCTGACTTTC; cdr3_aa: CASTAFRGANVLTF
clone_size: many; j_call: TRBJ1-1; v_call: TRBV12-3/TRBV12-4; d_call: -; cdr3_nt: TGTGCCAGCAGTTTACAGAACACTGAAGCTTTCTTT; cdr3_aa: CASSLQNTEAFF
clone_size: many; j_call: TRBJ2-5; v_call: TRBV12-3/TRBV12-4; d_call: -; cdr3_nt: TGTGCCACCTCCTTGGGGGGCTTCGAGACCCAGTACTTC; cdr3_aa: CATSLGGFETQYF
clone_size: many; j_call: TRBJ1-1; v_call: TRBV25-1; d_call: -; cdr3_nt: TGTGCCAGCAGCGATATAAACATGAACACTGAAGCTTTCTTT; cdr3_aa: CASSDINMNTEAFF
clone_size: many; j_call: TRBJ2-1; v_call: TRBV28; d_call: -; cdr3_nt: TGTGCCAGCAGTTTTCGGGTGGACAATGAGCAGTTCTTC; cdr3_aa: CASSFRVDNEQFF
clone_size: many; j_call: TRBJ2-2; v_call: TRBV20-1; d_call: -; cdr3_nt: TGCAGTGCTAGAGATCGAGAGCGGACCCTCACCGGGGAGCTGTTTTTT; cdr3_aa: CSARDRERTLTGELFF
clone_size: many; j_call: TRBJ2-1; v_call: TRBV7-9; d_call: TRBD2; cdr3_nt: TGTGCCAGCAGCTTTAGCGGGGGGGCCGGCAATGAGCAGTTCTTC; cdr3_aa: CASSFSGGAGNEQFF
clone_size: many; j_call: TRBJ1-2; v_call: TRBV6-5; d_call: -; cdr3_nt: TGTGCCAGCAGTTACTCGGGACGGAACTATGGCTACACCTTC; cdr3_aa: CASSYSGRNYGYTF
clone_size: many; j_call: TRBJ2-7; v_call: TRBV28; d_call: TRBD1; cdr3_nt: TGTGCCAGCAGTTTATGGGGACAGGGTCAATACGAGCAGTACTTC; cdr3_aa: CASSLWGQGQYEQYF
clone_size: many; j_call: TRBJ1-4; v_call: TRBV5-1; d_call: TRBD1; cdr3_nt: TGCGCCAGCAGCTCCGGGACAGGACCTAATGAAAAACTGTTTTTT; cdr3_aa: CASSSGTGPNEKLFF
clone_size: -; j_call: TRBJ2-5; v_call: TRBV7-6; d_call: TRBD2; cdr3_nt: TGTGCCAGCAGCTTCAGCGGGGGGGCATACCAAGAGACCCAGTACTTC; cdr3_aa: CASSFSGGAYQETQYF
clone_size: many; j_call: TRBJ2-5; v_call: TRBV5-1; d_call: -; cdr3_nt: TGCGCCAGCAGCTTGCCAGGGATGGAGACCCAGTACTTC; cdr3_aa: CASSLPGMETQYF
clone_size: many; j_call: TRBJ1-5; v_call: TRBV10-3; d_call: -; cdr3_nt: TGTGCCATCAGTCAAGGGGGACCGGTCAGCAATCAGCCCCAGCATTTT; cdr3_aa: CAISQGGPVSNQPQHF
clone_size: many; j_call: TRBJ2-3; v_call: TRBV5-1; d_call: TRBD1; cdr3_nt: TGCGCCAGCAGCTGGACCGGGACAGGGCTCACAGATACGCAGTATTTT; cdr3_aa: CASSWTGTGLTDTQYF
clone_size: many; j_call: TRBJ2-1; v_call: TRBV6-5; d_call: -; cdr3_nt: TGTGCCAGCAGTCAACGCCAAACACGGAAGCAGTTCTTC; cdr3_aa: CASSQRQTRKQFF
clone_size: -; j_call: TRBJ1-5; v_call: TRBV7-2; d_call: -; cdr3_nt: TGTGCCAGCACTCGGGAGCGGGATCAGCCCCAGCATTTT; cdr3_aa: CASTRERDQPQHF
clone_size: many; j_call: TRBJ1-2; v_call: TRBV27; d_call: -; cdr3_nt: TGTGCCAGCAGTCAAGGGGGAGCTAACTATGGCTACACCTTC; cdr3_aa: CASSQGGANYGYTF
clone_size: many; j_call: TRBJ1-1; v_call: TRBV20-1; d_call: TRBD1; cdr3_nt: TGCAGTGCTAGAGGGACAGGGGACACTGAAGCTTTCTTT; cdr3_aa: CSARGTGDTEAFF
clone_size: many; j_call: TRBJ2-7; v_call: TRBV5-1; d_call: -; cdr3_nt: TGCGCCAGCAGCCTGGAGAGTATACCTTACGAGCAGTACTTC; cdr3_aa: CASSLESIPYEQYF
clone_size: many; j_call: TRBJ2-1; v_call: TRBV5-5; d_call: TRBD2; cdr3_nt: TGTGCCAGCAGCTTGGTCGGGACTAGCGGGAGGTATGAGCAGTTCTTC; cdr3_aa: CASSLVGTSGRYEQFF
clone_size: many; j_call: TRBJ2-1; v_call: TRBV5-1; d_call: TRBD2; cdr3_nt: TGCGCCAGCAGCTCTAGCGGGAGCTACAATGAGCAGTTCTTC; cdr3_aa: CASSSSGSYNEQFF
clone_size: many; j_call: TRBJ1-1; v_call: TRBV5-1; d_call: TRBD1; cdr3_nt: TGCGCCAGCAGGGCCGGGACAGGGGACCCTGAAGCTTTCTTT; cdr3_aa: CASRAGTGDPEAFF
clone_size: many; j_call: TRBJ2-1; v_call: TRBV6-5; d_call: TRBD2; cdr3_nt: TGTGCCAGCAACCGGGCTAGCGGGAGCTACAATGAGCAGTTCTTC; cdr3_aa: CASNRASGSYNEQFF
clone_size: many; j_call: TRBJ1-2; v_call: TRBV7-3; d_call: -; cdr3_nt: TGTGCCAGCAGCTTAGGGGGCGAGAACTATGGCTACACCTTC; cdr3_aa: CASSLGGENYGYTF
clone_size: many; j_call: TRBJ2-3; v_call: TRBV6-4; d_call: TRBD1; cdr3_nt: TGTGCCAGCAGTGAACAAGGGGGCGAAACAGATACGCAGTATTTT; cdr3_aa: CASSEQGGETDTQYF
clone_size: many; j_call: TRBJ2-7; v_call: TRBV20-1; d_call: TRBD2; cdr3_nt: TGCAGTGGCGAGACTAGCGCAAGCTCCTACGAGCAGTACTTC; cdr3_aa: CSGETSASSYEQYF
clone_size: many; j_call: TRBJ2-1; v_call: TRBV7-9; d_call: TRBD2; cdr3_nt: TGTGCCAGCAGCTTACTTGGGCGGGAGGCCGGTAGGGAGCAGTTCTTC; cdr3_aa: CASSLLGREAGREQFF
clone_size: many; j_call: TRBJ1-2; v_call: TRBV5-1; d_call: -; cdr3_nt: TGCGCCAGCAGCTTGCTGGAGGGGCCCAGCTATGGCTACACCTTC; cdr3_aa: CASSLLEGPSYGYTF
clone_size: many; j_call: TRBJ2-7; v_call: TRBV28; d_call: TRBD1; cdr3_nt: TGTGCCAGCAGTCCCGGGACAGGGCCGAAGCAGTACTTC; cdr3_aa: CASSPGTGPKQYF
clone_size: -; j_call: TRBJ2-3; v_call: TRBV20-1; d_call: TRBD2; cdr3_nt: TGCAGTGCTCGACTAGCGGGGAAACAAGATACGCAGTATTTT; cdr3_aa: CSARLAGKQDTQYF